These 13 T cell receptor beta chains came from one sample sequenced in a study of shared clonotypes between healthy human individuals. Positively selected for CCR7, the CD45RO-negative cells used as naive CD8 cells excluded terminally differentiated effector memory CD45RA+ cells. TCRdb's table, derived via immunoSEQ multiplex PCR, lists solely in-frame clones and lacks some. The table includes about 2 million clones, about 95% detected once. The sample consisted of naive CD8+ T cells sorted from blood. The receptors shown here come from a man between 18 and 29 years old in good health.

The chain combines TRBV7-2 with TRBJ2-2; D remains unclear. Germline values: CDR1 SGHTA, CDR2 FQGNSA. Trimming cost V 3 bases and J 6 bases, with 8 bases left between them. The CDR3 extends over 13 amino acids. The CDR3 sequence: CASSFGISGELFF. CDR3 nucleotide sequence: TGTGCCAGCAGCTTCGGTATTTCCGGGGAGCTGTTTTTT.

The chain links TRBV30 to TRBJ1-1; D uncertain. The CDR3 has 13 amino acids. V lost 5 bases and J lost 2, with 12 bases in between. Germline V lookup: CDR1 GTSNPN, CDR2 SVGIG (reference sequence). CDR3 region: CAWGRATNTEAFF. The CDR3 DNA reads as TGTGCCTGGGGTAGGGCGACCAACACTGAAGCTTTCTTT. The whole variable domain, filled in from reference TRBV30 and TRBJ1-1, reads SQTIHQWPATLVQPVGSPLSLECTVEGTSNPNLYWYRQAAGRGLQLLFYSVGIGQISSEVPQNLSASRPQDRQFILSSKKLLLSDSGFYLCAWGRATNTEAFFGQGTRLTVV.

This chain links TRBV7-9 with TRBJ2-7, with D hard to call. Trimming removed 3 bases from V and 0 bases from J, with 12 bases in between. CDR3 length equals 15 residues. Germline assignment: CDR1 SEHNR and CDR2 FQNEAQ (reference sequence). Here the CDR3 reads CASSFVADDSYEQYF. The CDR3 region has the DNA TGTGCCAGCAGCTTCGTCGCGGACGACTCCTACGAGCAGTACTTC. The whole variable domain, remainder taken from reference TRBV7-9 and TRBJ2-7, is DTGVSQNPRHKITKRGQNVTFRCDPISEHNRLYWYRQTLGQGPEFLTYFQNEAQLEKSRLLSDRFSAERPKGSFSTLEIQRTEQGDSAMYLCASSFVADDSYEQYFGPGTRLTVT.

CDR3 residues: CASSLGEGYEQYF. As DNA, the CDR3 is TGTGCCAGCAGTTTAGGGGAGGGGTACGAGCAGTACTTC. J is TRBJ2-7 and V is TRBV27; 7 bases are shared with TRBD2. CDR1 is MNHEY, CDR2 SMNVEV, per germline (reference sequence). The CDR3 length is 13 residues. V shed 2 bases, J shed 4 bases, and the junction held 2 bases outside the gene matches.

The rearrangement uses TRBV10-1 and TRBJ2-3; the D is unclear. This CDR3 is 16 amino acids long. The germline gives CDR1 WNHNN, CDR2 SYGVQD (reference sequence). Trimming shortened V by 6 bases and J by 0 bases, and 16 bases separated the two germline ends. The CDR3 nucleotides are TGCGCCAGCAGAAACCAGGACGGTTACAGCACAGATACGCAGTATTTT. Translating gives CASRNQDGYSTDTQYF.

This chain uses TRBV27 with TRBJ2-5; TRBD2 is a possible D gene (7 bases). Trimming took off 1 base at V and 1 base at J, with 13 bases between the two ends. Looked up from germline, CDR1 is MNHEY and CDR2 is SMNVEV (reference sequence). The CDR3 is made up of 16 amino acids. CDR3 nucleotides: TGTGCCAGCAGTTTATGGGCGGGGGCCACCCAAGAGACCCAGTACTTC. It codes for CASSLWAGATQETQYF.

This chain joins TRBV2 and TRBJ2-1; maybe TRBD2 (6 bases). Between the trimmed V and J ends, which lost 11 bases and 4 bases, there was a span of 18 bases. The CDR3 loop spans 14 amino acids. Germline values: CDR1 SNHLY, CDR2 FYNNEI. The CDR3 DNA reads TGTGCCTCCCGGGTGGACTACGCGTACAATGAGCAGTTCTTC. Translated, it gives CASRVDYAYNEQFF.

CDR3 residues: CASSEWEWSSYEQYF. CDR3 coding DNA: TGTGCCAGCAGTGAGTGGGAGTGGAGCTCCTACGAGCAGTACTTC. The chain uses TRBV6-1 and TRBJ2-7; weak D call: TRBD2 (5 bases). This CDR3 has 15 residues. Deletions cut 3 bases from V and 0 bases from J, with 12 bases between. Looked up from germline, CDR1 is MNHNS and CDR2 is SASEGT.

The chain recombines TRBV9 with TRBJ2-5; D unclear. Germline assignment: CDR1 SGDLS and CDR2 YYNGEE. The CDR3 has 14 residues. Trimming took off 0 bases at V and 4 bases at J, with 10 bases between the two ends. CDR3 DNA: TGTGCCAGCAGCGTAGGGGGATTCGGAGAGACCCAGTACTTC. It codes for CASSVGGFGETQYF.

CDR3 in amino acids: CASRHDSYEQYF. The CDR3 nucleotides read TGTGCCAGCAGACACGACAGCTACGAGCAGTACTTC. V and J are TRBV28 and TRBJ2-7, with D tentatively TRBD1 (5 bases). Per the germline V gene, CDR1 is MDHEN and CDR2 is SYDVKM. This CDR3 spans 12 amino acids. Trimming took 6 bases from V and 3 from J, leaving 9 bases between them.

V gene TRBV30 combines with J gene TRBJ1-1; 11 bases fit TRBD1. Losses at the gene ends were 3 bases for V and 11 bases for J; bases not matched to a gene: 8. This CDR3 contains 13 residues. Germline assignment: CDR1 GTSNPN and CDR2 SVGIG (reference sequence). The CDR3 DNA follows: TGTGCCTGGAGCGACGGACAGGGGGCAAGCGCTTTCTTT. Its translation: CAWSDGQGASAFF.

The J gene is TRBJ2-1, the V gene TRBV27; D possibly uses TRBD1 or TRBD2 (5 bases each). This CDR3 region has 15 residues. Per the germline V gene, CDR1 is MNHEY and CDR2 is SMNVEV (reference sequence). V was trimmed by 4 bases and J by 7 bases, leaving 17 bases between them. Here the CDR3 reads CASSYITGTLNEQFF. The CDR3 DNA reads as TGTGCCAGCAGTTACATAACCGGGACCCTGAATGAGCAGTTCTTC.

The chain joins TRBV5-6 to TRBJ2-7, with D unclear. Germline V lookup: CDR1 SGHDT, CDR2 YYEEEE. The CDR3 has 12 amino acids. The V end lost 0 bases, the J end lost 5 bases, and 6 bases lay between the germline ends. The CDR3 DNA sequence: TGTGCCAGCAGCTTGGTTAGCAACGAGCAGTACTTC. It encodes CASSLVSNEQYF.